Shown below are 20 T cell receptor beta chains from a single sample sequenced in a study of cytomegalovirus exposure and HLA in healthy donors listed by TCRdb under 2017. Libraries were constructed by the immunoSEQ multiplex PCR assay. A mixture of 60 forward primers for TCR Vbeta segments and 13 reverse primers for TCR Jbeta segments was used in the multiplex PCR. The table comes from immuneACCESS by way of TCRdb, which keeps in-frame sequences with V and J called. Part of the clones is missing from these tables; in studies checked, under half for an unresolved V gene and the rest for unknown reasons. The sample table holds roughly 130,000 clones, of which around 72% were seen once. The top ten clonotypes cover over 1% of the sample. The sequenced material came from PBMCs. The receptors stem from a woman between 40 and 50 years old in good health and CMV-seronegative.

This rearrangement joins TRBV18 to TRBJ2-2; TRBD1 matches 9 bases. With V trimmed by 1 base and J by 6 bases, 3 bases remained unmatched. This CDR3 spans 15 amino acids. Germline CDR1 is KGHSH and CDR2 is LQKENI. In nucleotides, the CDR3 is TGTGCCAGCTCACCACAACAGGGGGCGGCCGGGGAGCTGTTTTTT. Translating gives CASSPQQGAAGELFF.

This clone has just a few counts. The V and J genes are TRBV4-1 and TRBJ1-1, with a weak D call TRBD1 (5 bases). Germline-derived CDR1 and CDR2 are MGHRA and YSYEKL. CDR3 length: 14 amino acids. V was pared by 1 base and J by 5 bases, with 11 bases between. CDR3 amino acids: CASSQGRGGTEAFF. The DNA of the CDR3 is TGCGCCAGCAGCCAAGGACGGGGGGGGACTGAAGCTTTCTTT.

V gene TRBV4-2 combines with J gene TRBJ1-1, with D hard to call. Trimming left V 1 base short and J 3 bases short, with 15 bases between. The CDR3 loop spans 16 amino acids. From germline, CDR1 is LGHNA and CDR2 YNFKEQ. The CDR3 loop reads CASSQVGEREDTEAFF. The CDR3 DNA sequence: TGTGCCAGCAGCCAAGTCGGGGAAAGGGAGGACACTGAAGCTTTCTTT.

This rearrangement joins TRBV19 to TRBJ1-1, with a possible D match to TRBD1 (5 bases). Germline V lookup: CDR1 LNHDA, CDR2 SQIVND (reference sequence). V was cut by 6 bases and J by 5 bases, with 7 bases left in between. The CDR3 has 11 amino acids. As DNA, the CDR3 is TGTGCCAGTAGCGGGGGGACTGAAGCTTTCTTT. Amino acid sequence: CASSGGTEAFF.

The V and J genes are TRBV28 and TRBJ2-7; possible D gene TRBD1, 5 bases. This CDR3 has 13 amino acids. V lost 2 bases and J 3 bases, leaving 8 bases between the germline ends. CDR1 MDHEN and CDR2 SYDVKM come from the germline V gene. The CDR3 spells CASSLTGYYEQYV. DNA for the CDR3: TGTGCCAGCAGTTTAACAGGTTACTACGAGCAGTACGTC.

The chain uses TRBV5-6 and TRBJ1-1; D is uncertain. The germline gives CDR1 SGHDT, CDR2 YYEEEE. Trimming left V 0 bases short and J 5 bases short, with 14 bases between. This CDR3 has 15 amino acids. The CDR3, as DNA: TGTGCCAGCAGCTTGGCTAGGATCCTGAGGACTGAAGCTTTCTTT. Residues: CASSLARILRTEAFF.

The V call is TRBV5-5, the J call TRBJ2-1; 10 positions agree with TRBD2. CDR1 and CDR2 (germline): SGHKS, YYEKEE (reference sequence). V dropped 4 bases and J dropped 7; count of bases not matched to a gene: 8. The CDR3 extends over 15 amino acids. Written as DNA, the CDR3 is TGTGCCAGCAGCCACCCCCAGCGGGGGGGGAATGAGCAGTTCTTC. Amino acids: CASSHPQRGGNEQFF.

The chain is built from TRBV5-4 and TRBJ1-2; no reliable D call. V was pared by 0 bases and J by 3 bases, with 9 bases between. The CDR3 is 14 amino acids. Germline-derived CDR1 and CDR2 are SGHNT and YYREEE (reference sequence). The CDR3 DNA reads TGTGCCAGCAGCTTGGGTCGGCAGGACTATGGCTACACCTTC. It specifies CASSLGRQDYGYTF.

In nucleotides, the CDR3 is TGTGCCAGCAGCCCCGCCGGGACAGGGGACTACGAGCAGTACTTC. Translated: CASSPAGTGDYEQYF. The chain links TRBV5-4 to TRBJ2-7; 10 positions agree with TRBD1. The germline CDR1 and CDR2 sequences are SGHNT and YYREEE (reference sequence). The length of the CDR3 is 15 residues. The J segment lost 3 bases and the V segment lost 4 bases, leaving 7 bases of the junction unmatched.

This chain links TRBV7-8 with TRBJ1-5, with 10 bases lining up with TRBD1. The J segment lost 4 bases and the V segment lost 3 bases, leaving 3 bases of the junction unmatched. The CDR3 length is 15 residues. CDR1 and CDR2 (germline): SGHVS, FQNEAQ. This chain's CDR3 is CASSFSDRGNQPQHF. CDR3 in DNA: TGTGCCAGCAGCTTCTCGGACAGGGGGAATCAGCCCCAGCATTTT.

The genes are TRBV4-3 and TRBJ1-6; 7 positions match TRBD1. There are 16 residues in the CDR3. Trimming removed 0 bases from V and 9 bases from J; junction bases left unmatched: 8. CDR1 LGHNA and CDR2 YSLEER come from the germline V gene. CDR3 sequence (DNA): TGCGCCAGCAGCCAAGATGGTCAGGGGGGAGGTTCACCCCTCCACTTT. Its translation is CASSQDGQGGGSPLHF.

V gene TRBV4-1 combines with J gene TRBJ2-1; tentatively, D is TRBD1 (6 bases). CDR1 and CDR2 from the germline V gene are MGHRA and YSYEKL. The CDR3 sequence is 20 residues long. Trimming removed 3 bases at V and 4 bases at J, with 28 bases between. The CDR3 DNA reads TGCGCCAGCAGCCACCTCTTGGGGGTGACAGGAACTCTGCTTTACAATGAGCAGTTCTTC. Translated, it gives CASSHLLGVTGTLLYNEQFF.

The chain employs TRBV10-3 and TRBJ1-2, with 7 bases lining up with TRBD1. The ends lost 6 bases at V and 8 bases at J; junction bases unmatched: 12. The germline gives CDR1 ENHRY, CDR2 SYGVKD. The CDR3 length is 14 residues. The CDR3 bases are TGTGCCATCAGGGACCCCGGACAGGTTACCGGCTACACCTTC. This encodes CAIRDPGQVTGYTF.

The chain joins TRBV4-2 to TRBJ1-1, with TRBD1 matching 7 bases. The V and J ends lost 0 bases and 3 bases, in that order; junction bases with no gene match: 10. Germline values: CDR1 LGHNA, CDR2 YNFKEQ. This CDR3 comprises 17 residues. For the CDR3, the DNA is TGTGCCAGCAGCCAAGATGGGTCAGGGGGAAGATACACTGAAGCTTTCTTT. Amino acid sequence: CASSQDGSGGRYTEAFF.

The J gene is TRBJ2-5, the V gene TRBV10-2; 7 bases are a match to TRBD2. V was pared by 0 bases and J by 0 bases, with 7 bases of the junction left unmatched. From germline, CDR1 is WSHSY and CDR2 SAAADI. The CDR3 covers 17 residues. CDR3 loop: CASSESPLLANQETQYF. CDR3 bases: TGCGCCAGCAGTGAGTCCCCCTTACTAGCGAACCAAGAGACCCAGTACTTC.

The rearrangement joins TRBV18 to TRBJ1-5; perhaps TRBD1 as D (5 bases). Germline CDR1 and CDR2: KGHSH and LQKENI. V dropped 2 bases and J dropped 8 bases, with 10 bases sitting between them. The CDR3 contains 13 residues. The DNA for the CDR3 is TGTGCCAGCTCACCAGGCCCCAGGGAGCCCCAGCATTTT. Its translation: CASSPGPREPQHF.

The rearrangement links TRBV7-9 to TRBJ1-4; 8 nucleotides line up with TRBD1. Germline CDR1 and CDR2: SEHNR and FQNEAQ (reference sequence). The CDR3 has 18 residues. The ends lost 4 bases at V and 7 bases at J; junction bases unmatched: 17. The CDR3 sequence is CASSSHRGPGQVSEKLFF. The CDR3 DNA follows: TGTGCCAGCAGCTCACATAGGGGGCCGGGACAGGTCTCTGAAAAACTGTTTTTT.

This chain connects TRBV5-5 to TRBJ2-3; 8 positions agree with TRBD2. J lost 0 bases, V lost 4 bases, and 7 bases had no gene match. The CDR3 loop spans 16 amino acids. Germline V CDR1 and CDR2: SGHKS, YYEKEE (reference sequence). CDR3 in DNA: TGTGCCAGCAGCCCCTACGGGGGGGCTAGCACAGATACGCAGTATTTT. Translating gives CASSPYGGASTDTQYF.

Only a few counts were recorded for this clone. The chain carries TRBV29-1 and TRBJ1-1, with D maybe TRBD1 (5 bases). Germline-derived CDR1 and CDR2 are SQVTM and ANQGSEA. Trimming cost V 1 base and J 1 base, with 10 bases left between them. The CDR3 covers 14 residues. CDR3 in DNA: TGCAGCGTTGAAGTCCAGGGTCAGAACACTGAAGCTTTCTTT. Translation: CSVEVQGQNTEAFF.

This clone has only a few counts. The rearrangement links TRBV6-1 to TRBJ1-1, with a tentative D call TRBD1 (6 bases). V shed 7 bases and J shed 1 base, with 13 bases lying between them. Germline CDR1 and CDR2: MNHNS and SASEGT. The CDR3 contains 14 residues. CDR3: CASIRQAENTEAFF. The CDR3 nucleotides read TGTGCCAGCATTCGACAGGCGGAGAACACTGAAGCTTTCTTT.